This T cell receptor (beta chain) was retrieved from a study of T cell repertoires in cytomegalovirus infection. Study findings and constraints: CMV-specific TCR beta clonotypes restricted by HLA-C dominated the ex vivo response.

TCRdb recomputed calls from the reads with MiXCR, one row per CDR3 protein. The sample contains under 200,000 distinct CDR3 sequences, 17% of which appear only once. This clonotype appeared a few times. Its cognate antigen is unknown. V lost 4 bases to trimming and J lost 7 bases; unmatched junction nucleotides: 6. The CDR3 contains 13 residues. The germline gives CDR1 SGHRS, CDR2 YFSETQ. The clonotype was recovered from a human donor in good health (CMV status not recorded). Some clones in this sample may be carry-over from other donors' samples. The specimen sequenced was CD8+ T cells from PBMCs. The chain uses TRBV5-1 and TRBJ2-7; 9 bases are a match to TRBD2. Written as DNA, the CDR3 is TGCGCCAGCAGCCGGGCGGGGGGGATAGAGCAGTACTTC. This codes for CASSRAGGIEQYF.